These 19 T cell receptor beta chains were sequenced from one sample in a study of T cell changes during pregnancy in multiple sclerosis. Here immunoSEQ multiplex PCR was the method, and the copy in TCRdb shows in-frame clones only, minus some. The sample lists around 80,000 clones, 92% occurring once. The sequenced sample was peripheral blood, obtained before pregnancy. These receptors all come from a female donor with multiple sclerosis, enrolled in a pregnancy study.

The chain joins TRBV5-8 to TRBJ2-7; TRBD1 matches 10 bases. Unmatched junction bases numbered 2, after V lost 3 bases and J lost 2 bases. The CDR3 contains 14 residues. Germline values: CDR1 SGHTS, CDR2 YDEGEE. CDR3 amino acids: CASSWGTGAYEQYF. In nucleotides, the CDR3 is TGTGCCAGCAGCTGGGGGACAGGGGCCTACGAGCAGTACTTC.

The rearrangement links TRBV19 to TRBJ1-1; 7 bases are a match to TRBD1. Germline values: CDR1 LNHDA, CDR2 SQIVND (reference sequence). The CDR3 is 14 amino acids. V lost 4 bases to trimming and J lost 5 bases; unmatched junction nucleotides: 7. As DNA, the CDR3 is TGTGCCAGTAGTACTTTGGACAGGAGAACTGAAGCTTTCTTT. Translating it yields CASSTLDRRTEAFF.

This chain uses TRBV18 with TRBJ2-7; TRBD2 agrees at 7 bases. The CDR3 extends over 13 amino acids. The junction had 2 bases not matched to a gene; V was cut back by 4 bases and J by 2 bases. Germline lookup yields CDR1 KGHSH and CDR2 LQKENI. The CDR3 DNA is TGTGCCAGCTCACTAGCGGGTACCTACGAGCAGTACTTC. Amino acids: CASSLAGTYEQYF.

The chain couples TRBV28 to TRBJ1-3; D remains unclear. The CDR3 contains 12 residues. Germline V gene data show CDR1 as MDHEN and CDR2 as SYDVKM. V dropped 5 bases and J dropped 4 bases, with 6 bases sitting between them. CDR3 protein: CASSLLGNTIYF. CDR3 DNA sequence: TGTGCCAGCAGTCTCCTAGGAAACACCATATATTTT.

This chain joins TRBV2 and TRBJ2-7, with D possibly being TRBD2 (6 bases). Trimming left V 3 bases short and J 5 bases short, with 23 bases between. Looked up from germline, CDR1 is SNHLY and CDR2 is FYNNEI. The length of the CDR3 is 17 residues. The CDR3 DNA is TGTGCCAGCAGTGATCCTCTTGTAGGGGAGGAGAGCGACGAGCAGTACTTC. Protein product: CASSDPLVGEESDEQYF.

This rearrangement joins TRBV5-1 to TRBJ2-2; TRBD1 matches at 7 bases. Per germline, CDR1 SGHRS and CDR2 YFSETQ. J lost 5 bases, V lost 0 bases, and 10 bases had no gene match. The CDR3 runs to 17 residues. The CDR3 here is CASSLDLHPGQTGELFF. The CDR3 DNA sequence: TGCGCCAGCAGCTTGGACCTCCATCCGGGACAGACCGGGGAGCTGTTTTTT.

V gene TRBV27 combines with J gene TRBJ1-2; 8 nucleotides align to TRBD1. The CDR3 spans 15 residues. J was trimmed by 4 bases and V by 2 bases; bases with no gene match: 6. Germline CDR1 MNHEY, CDR2 SMNVEV (reference sequence). This CDR3 reads CASSLGQGAIYGYTF. For the CDR3, the DNA is TGTGCCAGCAGTTTAGGGCAGGGGGCGATCTATGGCTACACCTTC.

The chain couples TRBV5-1 to TRBJ2-3, with 9 bases lining up with TRBD2. V shed 4 bases, J shed 2 bases, and the junction held 8 bases outside the gene matches. The CDR3 length is 16 residues. Germline V gene lookup returns CDR1 SGHRS and CDR2 YFSETQ. CDR3 nucleotide sequence: TGCGCCAGCAGCCACCGGACTAGCGCCATCACAGATACGCAGTATTTT. Its protein is CASSHRTSAITDTQYF.

The chain employs TRBV30 and TRBJ2-4; 9 bases match TRBD1. V lost 2 bases, J lost 7 bases, and 3 bases stayed unmatched. The CDR3 is made up of 13 amino acids. Germline values: CDR1 GTSNPN, CDR2 SVGIG (reference sequence). The CDR3 DNA sequence: TGTGCCTGGAGTCCGGGACAGGGTAACATTCAGTACTTC. Translating gives CAWSPGQGNIQYF.

The V call is TRBV2, the J call TRBJ2-1; 11 nucleotides align to TRBD2. CDR1 is SNHLY, CDR2 FYNNEI, per germline. V shed 4 bases, J shed 4 bases, and the junction held 9 bases outside the gene matches. The CDR3 contains 17 residues. For the CDR3, the DNA is TGTGCCAGCAGTGGGGGAACTAGCGGGAGTGAGTACAATGAGCAGTTCTTC. Its protein is CASSGGTSGSEYNEQFF.

The CDR3 DNA reads as TGCGCCAGCAGCTCTGACAGAGCCTACGAGCAGTACTTC. This translates into CASSSDRAYEQYF. The V and J genes are TRBV5-1 and TRBJ2-7, with D possibly matching TRBD1 (5 bases). Germline values: CDR1 SGHRS, CDR2 YFSETQ. The CDR3 consists of 13 residues. The V and J ends lost 3 bases and 2 bases respectively, with 9 bases between them.

In its sample, this clone was seen once. This rearrangement joins TRBV15 to TRBJ2-3; D unclear. Looked up from germline, CDR1 is LNHNV and CDR2 is YYDKDF (reference sequence). The CDR3 spans 16 residues. V lost 3 bases and J 4 bases, leaving 17 bases between the germline ends. The CDR3 DNA reads as TGTGCCACCAGCAGCAGAGGTACGCACCCAGCAGATACGCAGTATTTT. Its protein is CATSSRGTHPADTQYF.

The rearrangement links TRBV10-3 to TRBJ2-7; perhaps TRBD2 as D (5 bases). Per the germline V gene, CDR1 is ENHRY and CDR2 is SYGVKD. CDR3 length equals 14 residues. Trimming pared 2 bases from V and 0 bases from J, leaving 8 bases between. The CDR3 DNA sequence: TGTGCCATCAGTGAGGACTATAACTCCTACGAGCAGTACTTC. Protein product: CAISEDYNSYEQYF.

The chain uses TRBV29-1 and TRBJ2-7, with 8 bases identical to TRBD2. V was pared by 7 bases and J by 2 bases, with 10 bases of the junction left unmatched. The CDR3 is made up of 14 amino acids. The germline V gene has CDR1 SQVTM and CDR2 ANQGSEA. The CDR3 reads CSAGGAGSPYEQYF. The CDR3 nucleotides are TGCAGCGCCGGGGGGGCGGGATCCCCCTACGAGCAGTACTTC.

V is TRBV27 and J is TRBJ2-2; TRBD2 might be the D (5 bases). CDR3 length: 14 residues. Germline V gene lookup returns CDR1 MNHEY and CDR2 SMNVEV (reference sequence). Between the trimmed V and J ends, which lost 10 bases and 1 base, there was a span of 13 bases. The CDR3 loop reads CATMGSVNTGELFF. The DNA of the CDR3 is TGTGCCACGATGGGGAGCGTGAACACCGGGGAGCTGTTTTTT.

This chain connects TRBV7-2 to TRBJ2-1; D perhaps matches TRBD2 (6 bases). Trimming pared 4 bases from V and 6 bases from J, leaving 19 bases between. Germline V gene lookup returns CDR1 SGHTA and CDR2 FQGNSA. The CDR3 loop spans 16 amino acids. The CDR3 region is CASSSLGSGRGNEQFF. CDR3 bases: TGTGCCAGCAGCTCCCTAGGGAGCGGGCGGGGCAATGAGCAGTTCTTC.

The rearrangement joins TRBV4-3 to TRBJ2-6, with D possibly TRBD1 on 5 matching bases. There are 19 residues in the CDR3. Germline loops: CDR1 LGHNA, CDR2 YSLEER. Deletions cut 1 base from V and 0 bases from J, with 16 bases between. CDR3: CASSQVQGRIFSGANVLTF. The CDR3 DNA sequence: TGCGCCAGCAGCCAAGTTCAGGGCCGGATATTCTCTGGGGCCAACGTCCTGACTTTC.

The chain combines TRBV11-2 with TRBJ1-2; D is ambiguous. Deletions cut 0 bases from V and 12 bases from J, with 14 bases between. This CDR3 comprises 13 residues. Germline lookup yields CDR1 SGHAT and CDR2 FQNNGV. CDR3 loop: CASSLDLSRFHTF. CDR3 nucleotide sequence: TGTGCCAGCAGCTTAGATCTAAGTCGGTTTCACACCTTC.

The chain uses TRBV10-3 and TRBJ1-1; TRBD1 matches at 7 bases. CDR3 length: 15 amino acids. In germline, CDR1 is ENHRY, CDR2 SYGVKD. The V segment lost 6 bases and the J segment 4 bases; nucleotides outside the gene matches: 11. CDR3: CAIRDRDGVGTEAFF. CDR3 coding DNA: TGTGCCATCAGAGACAGGGATGGAGTGGGCACTGAAGCTTTCTTT.